The 3 T cell receptor beta chains below all came from one sample that was sequenced in a study of identical twins (dated by TCRdb to about 2016). Library creation used 5' RACE. TCRdb names Illumina HiSeq 2000 as the instrument used. The raw public data were reprocessed by TCRdb itself: fastp quality trimming at Q25, MiXCR clonotype calling, in-frame beta chains only. Identical CDR3 protein sequences are pooled into one entry, listed with their most common genes and DNA. Present in this sample are 510,000 or so distinct CDR3 sequences, 13% to 15% of which were seen just once. The ten largest clonotypes hold roughly 0.4% of the sample. These same data were also listed under a study on yellow fever vaccine responses in identical twins.

Sample: CD4+ T cells sorted from blood. These receptors all stem from a woman aged 18-29 years in good health.

This sequence joins TRBV10-3 and TRBJ2-7; D may be TRBD1 or TRBD2 (5 bases each). Germline lookup yields CDR1 ENHRY and CDR2 SYGVKD. The V gene lost 2 bases and the J gene lost 2 bases, with 13 bases spanning the gap. This CDR3 contains 15 residues. CDR3 bases: TGTGCCATCAGTGAGCGTTGGCAGGGAGCCTACGAGCAGTACGTC. The encoded protein is CAISERWQGAYEQYV.

Only a few counts were recorded for this clonotype. The CDR3 coding sequence is TGTGCCAGCAGCTCCCCATGGTGGGGCTACACCTTC. Amino acid sequence: CASSSPWWGYTF. The chain couples TRBV7-9 to TRBJ1-2; D is unclear. Germline-derived CDR1 and CDR2 are SEHNR and FQNEAQ (reference sequence). V shed 4 bases and J shed 8 bases, with 11 bases lying between them. The CDR3 runs 12 residues.

This clonotype was found many times. The chain recombines TRBV7-2 with TRBJ2-5; TRBD2 agrees at 7 bases. This CDR3 region has 15 residues. After removal of 1 base from V and 2 bases from J, the junction contained 4 bases not matched to a gene. Germline CDR1 SGHTA, CDR2 FQGNSA. This CDR3 reads CASSLVLGLQETQYF. The CDR3 nucleotides read TGTGCCAGCAGCTTAGTGTTGGGACTACAAGAGACCCAGTACTTC.